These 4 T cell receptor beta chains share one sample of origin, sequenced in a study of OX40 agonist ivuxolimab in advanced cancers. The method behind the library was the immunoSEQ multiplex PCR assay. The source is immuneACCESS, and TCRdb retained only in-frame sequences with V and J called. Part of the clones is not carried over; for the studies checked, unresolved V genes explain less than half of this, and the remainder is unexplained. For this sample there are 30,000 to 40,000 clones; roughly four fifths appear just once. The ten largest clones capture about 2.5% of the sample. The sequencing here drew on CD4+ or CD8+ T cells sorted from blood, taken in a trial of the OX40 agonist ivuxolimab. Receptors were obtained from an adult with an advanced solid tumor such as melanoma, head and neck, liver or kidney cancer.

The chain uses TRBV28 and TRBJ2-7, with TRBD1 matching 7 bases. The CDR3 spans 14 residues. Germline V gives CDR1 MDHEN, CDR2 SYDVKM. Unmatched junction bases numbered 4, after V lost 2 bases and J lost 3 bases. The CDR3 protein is CASSLRGPIYEQYF. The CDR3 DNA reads TGTGCCAGCAGTTTAAGGGGGCCCATCTACGAGCAGTACTTC.

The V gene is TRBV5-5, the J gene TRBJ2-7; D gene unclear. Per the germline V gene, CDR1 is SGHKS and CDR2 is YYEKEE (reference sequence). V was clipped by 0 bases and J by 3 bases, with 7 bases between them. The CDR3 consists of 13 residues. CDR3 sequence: CASSLGGNYEQYF. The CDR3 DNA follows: TGTGCCAGCAGCTTGGGCGGCAACTACGAGCAGTACTTC.

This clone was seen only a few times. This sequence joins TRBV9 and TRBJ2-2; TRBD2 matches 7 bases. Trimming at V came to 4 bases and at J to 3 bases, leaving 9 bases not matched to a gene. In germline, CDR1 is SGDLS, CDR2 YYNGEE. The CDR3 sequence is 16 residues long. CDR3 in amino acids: CASSSPGRGDTGELFF. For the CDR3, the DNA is TGTGCCAGCAGCTCGCCGGGACGGGGGGACACCGGGGAGCTGTTTTTT. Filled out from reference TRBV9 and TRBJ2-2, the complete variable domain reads DSGVTQTPKHLITATGQRVTLRCSPRSGDLSVYWYQQSLDQGLQFLIQYYNGEERAKGNILERFSAQQFPDLHSELNLSSLELGDSALYFCASSSPGRGDTGELFFGEGSRLTVL.

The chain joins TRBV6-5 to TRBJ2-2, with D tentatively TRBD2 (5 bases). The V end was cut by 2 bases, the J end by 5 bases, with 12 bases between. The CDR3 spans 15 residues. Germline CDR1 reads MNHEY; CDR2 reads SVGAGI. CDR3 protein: CASSYPREGTGELFF. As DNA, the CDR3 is TGTGCCAGCAGTTACCCCCGGGAAGGGACCGGGGAGCTGTTTTTT.